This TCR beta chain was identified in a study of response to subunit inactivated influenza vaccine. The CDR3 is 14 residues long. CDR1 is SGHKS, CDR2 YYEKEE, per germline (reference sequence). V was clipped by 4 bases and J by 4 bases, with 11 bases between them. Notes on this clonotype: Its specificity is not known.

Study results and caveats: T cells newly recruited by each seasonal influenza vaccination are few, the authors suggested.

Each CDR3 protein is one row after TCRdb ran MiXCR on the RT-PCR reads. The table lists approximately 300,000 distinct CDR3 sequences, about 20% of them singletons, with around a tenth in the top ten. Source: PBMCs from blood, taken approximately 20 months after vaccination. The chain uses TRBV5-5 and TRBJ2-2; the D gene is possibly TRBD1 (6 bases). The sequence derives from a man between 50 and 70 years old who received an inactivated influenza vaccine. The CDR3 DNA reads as TGTGCCAGCAGCCAGGGGTCGGTCACCGGGGAGCTGTTTTTT. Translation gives CASSQGSVTGELFF.